This TCR beta chain was captured by sequencing in a study of shared clonotypes between healthy human individuals. Turning to the study itself: Each donor's CD8 memory used one plate, CD8 naive two, each CD4 subset three.

The repertoire was sequenced with immunoSEQ multiplex PCR; TCRdb's copy has only in-frame clones and lacks some. The data hold approximately 720,000 clones, with about two thirds observed a single time. Broader study findings: Blood was the sole source, and tissue repertoires probably differ. Larger richness was generally estimated for naive than memory subsets.

V shed 4 bases and J 2 bases; nucleotides not matched to a gene: 14. Germline lookup yields CDR1 MGHRA and CDR2 YSYEKL. CDR3 length: 17 amino acids. This clone was observed many times. Its antigen is not known. The sequence came from a woman younger than 45 in good health. Specimen: memory CD4+ T cells sorted from blood. The subset: CD45RA-negative fraction. The chain uses TRBV4-1 and TRBJ2-7; 7 bases line up with TRBD1. DNA of the CDR3: TGCGCCAGCAGCCCACTTCGGGACAGCCTTATCCCCTACGAGCAGTACTTC. This sequence encodes CASSPLRDSLIPYEQYF.